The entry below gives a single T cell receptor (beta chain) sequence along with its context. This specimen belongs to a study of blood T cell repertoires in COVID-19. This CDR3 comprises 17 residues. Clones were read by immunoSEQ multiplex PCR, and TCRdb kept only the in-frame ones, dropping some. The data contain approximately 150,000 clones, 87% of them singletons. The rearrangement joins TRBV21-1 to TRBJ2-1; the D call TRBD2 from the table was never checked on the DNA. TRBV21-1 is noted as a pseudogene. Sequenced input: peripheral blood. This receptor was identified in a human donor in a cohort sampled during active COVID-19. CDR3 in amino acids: CASSPPWQREVHNEQFF. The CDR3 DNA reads TGTGCCAGCAGCCCCCCGTGGCAGCGGGAGGTACACAATGAGCAGTTCTTC.